These T cell receptor beta chains were read from a single sample in a study of graft-versus-host responses after intestinal transplantation. Clones were sequenced by immunoSEQ multiplex PCR, and TCRdb holds only the in-frame ones, with some missing. The sample holds 9,700 or so clones; about 81% are singletons and the top ten take 24%. Specimen: ileum tissue, collected roughly 530 days after intestinal transplant. Every receptor here comes from a human patient who received an intestinal transplant, so some T cells may come from the graft donor. Each CDR3 is given with its conserved first and last residue. D genes are given only for firm matches. Size is stated for part of the rows, as once, few or many counts, or as a class when the clone is expanded.

d_call j_call v_call clone_size cdr3_nt cdr3_aa
- TRBJ1-6 TRBV10-1 - TGCGCCAGCAGCAGGGCTTTGGATTCACCCCTCCACTTT CASSRALDSPLHF
- TRBJ1-2 TRBV6-4 - TGTGCCAGCAGTGACGAAGTTACCGGCTACACCTTC CASSDEVTGYTF
TRBD1 TRBJ2-3 TRBV19 - TGTGCCAGTAGTAAAACAGGGGGCGCAGATACGCAGTATTTT CASSKTGGADTQYF
- TRBJ1-1 TRBV27 - TGTGCCAGCAGTTTGGAGGGGAACACTGAAGCTTTCTTT CASSLEGNTEAFF
- TRBJ1-1 TRBV9 once TGTGCCAGCAGCGGGGTGGGCACTGAAGCTTTCTTT CASSGVGTEAFF
- TRBJ1-1 TRBV6-6 few TGTGCCAGCGTTTCGGATTTGGAAGCTTTCTTT CASVSDLEAFF
- TRBJ1-2 TRBV5-1 - TGCGCCAGCAGCTTGGACAGTAATGGCTACACCTTC CASSLDSNGYTF
TRBD1 TRBJ1-3 TRBV11-2 few TGTGCCAGCAGCTCGGGACAGGGAAACACCATATATTTT CASSSGQGNTIYF
- TRBJ1-1 TRBV4-1 once TGCGCCAGCAGCCAAGGACCTGGCACTGAAGCTTTCTTT CASSQGPGTEAFF
TRBD1 TRBJ2-2 TRBV19 - TGTGCCAGTAGAGGGACAGGTAACACCGGGGAGCTGTTTTTT CASRGTGNTGELFF
- TRBJ1-2 TRBV4-3 once TGCGCCAGCAGCCAAGGGGTGGAGCTGGCTGACTACACCTTC CASSQGVELADYTF
TRBD1 TRBJ1-1 TRBV11-2 - TGTGCCAGCAGCTTAGATGGACAGGGTAAAGCTTTCTTT CASSLDGQGKAFF
- TRBJ2-5 TRBV5-4 - TGTGCCAGCAGCTTGATGAGGGGCCAACCAGCGACAGAGACCCAGTACTTC CASSLMRGQPATETQYF
- TRBJ1-6 TRBV6-5 - TGTGCCAGCAGCCCCAGTGAGGGCTGGAGTTCACCCCTCCACTTT CASSPSEGWSSPLHF
- TRBJ2-4 TRBV7-2 - TGTGCCAGCAGTGGCCAGGGTAGGGGCATTCAGCACTTC CASSGQGRGIQHF
- TRBJ1-1 TRBV5-1 - TGCGCCAGCAGCGATCGGGAGCGGGGTGGAATGAACACTGAAGCTTTCTTT CASSDRERGGMNTEAFF
- TRBJ1-2 TRBV27 - TGTGCCAGCAGTCCGTCAGGGTATGGCTACACCTTC CASSPSGYGYTF
- TRBJ2-7 TRBV6-5 - TGTGCCAGCAGTGATCATAACGAGCAGTACTTC CASSDHNEQYF
- TRBJ2-2 TRBV7-6 few TGTGCCAGCAGCCAATCAGCCTCAGGATACACCGGGGAGCTGTTTTTT CASSQSASGYTGELFF
- TRBJ1-2 TRBV6-5 - TGTGCCAGCACCCCCAGCCGTCAGGGCGCCTATGGCTACACCTTC CASTPSRQGAYGYTF
- TRBJ2-7 TRBV28 - TGTGCCAGCAGTTTGGGGACAAATTACGAGCAGTACTTC CASSLGTNYEQYF
TRBD1 TRBJ1-1 TRBV5-1 - TGCGCCAGCAGCTTTACAGGGGGGAACACTGAAGCTTTCTTT CASSFTGGNTEAFF
- TRBJ1-2 TRBV7-4 - TGTGCCAGCAGCCATCCGGACGGACCAAACTATGGCTACACCTTC CASSHPDGPNYGYTF
TRBD1 TRBJ1-2 TRBV28 - TGTGCAAGCAAGGTTTCCACAGGGGGTGGCTACACCTTC CASKVSTGGGYTF
- TRBJ1-6 TRBV30 - TGTGCCTGGAGTGTCCTTGGGTCCTATAATTCACCCCTCCACTTT CAWSVLGSYNSPLHF
- TRBJ2-7 TRBV19 - TGTGCCAGTAGTATTGGGGACTTCTCCTACGAGCAGTACTTC CASSIGDFSYEQYF
TRBD1 TRBJ2-7 TRBV6-5 - TGTGCCAGCAGTTTGAACAGGGGGGCCCTTTACGAGCAGTACTTC CASSLNRGALYEQYF
- TRBJ2-5 TRBV10-3 - TGTGCCATCGGTGCGGGGGCCGCCGACCCGGAGACCCAGTACTTC CAIGAGAADPETQYF
- TRBJ2-7 TRBV4-3 - TGCGCCAGCAGCCAAGCACTTTACTACGAGCAGTACTTC CASSQALYYEQYF
- TRBJ2-1 TRBV7-2 - TGTGCCAGCAGCCTTAGCGGTAGAGTAAATGAGCAGTTCTTC CASSLSGRVNEQFF
TRBD1 TRBJ1-1 TRBV7-2 - TGTGCCAGCAGCTTAAGGACAGGGAACACTGAAGCTTTCTTT CASSLRTGNTEAFF
- TRBJ1-2 TRBV28 - TGTGCCAGCAGCCGGGAGGTGGGACCAAACTATGGCTACACCTTC CASSREVGPNYGYTF
- TRBJ2-5 TRBV10-1 - TGCGCCAGCATCCCCAGGGTGCAGACCCAGTACTTC CASIPRVQTQYF
- TRBJ1-4 TRBV19 - TGTGCCAGTAGTATCCTGAAAGAAAAACTGTTTTTT CASSILKEKLFF
TRBD1 TRBJ2-2 TRBV5-6 - TGTGCCGGGCAACGGACAGGGAGTCGCACCGGGGAGCTGTTTTTT CAGQRTGSRTGELFF
TRBD1 TRBJ1-2 TRBV30 - TGTGCCTGGAGTGAGGGCAGGGGGACGTATGGCTACACCTTC CAWSEGRGTYGYTF
- TRBJ2-7 TRBV6-5 few TGTGCCAGCAGTAACGGGGGACAGATAAACTACGAGCAGTACTTC CASSNGGQINYEQYF
TRBD2 TRBJ2-7 TRBV7-2 - TGTGCCAGCAGCTTCAGTGGGGGGGTCTCCTACGAGCAGTACTTC CASSFSGGVSYEQYF
TRBD1 TRBJ1-1 TRBV6-4 - TGTGCCAGCAGTCCTGAAGACAGGGGGGAAGCTTTCTTT CASSPEDRGEAFF
- TRBJ1-1 TRBV6-5 - TGTGCCAGCAGTTCCCAAGCTTTCTTT CASSSQAFF
TRBD2 TRBJ2-1 TRBV28 - TGTGCCAGCAGTTTCCTTCCAGCGGGAATAATGGATGAGCAGTTCTTC CASSFLPAGIMDEQFF